This TCR beta chain was profiled in a study of beta chain features in type 1 diabetes (dated by TCRdb to 2016 to 2019). For context, the study as a whole: No differences in mean age, gender distribution, total cell number or subset yield were found between patients and healthy donors. A total of roughly 100 million sorted cells were examined across all samples, and the number of cells per subset was strongly correlated with RNA yield. In the study, TCRB repertoires of sorted circulating CD4+ T cell subsets from recently diagnosed type 1 diabetes patients were compared with those of matched healthy donors. Regulatory and stem cell-like memory subsets were obtained from only 8 patients and about eight healthy donors, while naive and central memory subsets were obtained from all 28 donors.

The entire amount of isolated RNA was reverse transcribed using the High Capacity cDNA Reverse Transcription Kit, so the sequenced TCRB transcripts were expressed ones. Deep immunoSEQ sequencing was applied to naive, central memory and regulatory T cell samples, giving an average of around 3.4 million total reads per sample. Sorted cells were lysed in RLT buffer, and RNA was extracted using DNase-treated RNeasy Micro or Mini kits according to cell number. Each cell subset was processed on its own to prevent cross-contamination, while patient and healthy donor samples were processed together. Using the immunoSEQ multiplex PCR, TCRB sequences were amplified from cDNA into 87-bp fragments spanning the CDR3 region. Sequencing of the amplicons was done on the Illumina HiSeq platform. As for how the authors treated the data: PCR bias was computationally corrected using synthetic template baselines, reads within Hamming distance 2 were collapsed, and singletons that could not be merged were discarded. Reads were aligned against IMGT so that V, D and J genes, CDR3 length and insertions or deletions at six rearrangement sites could be assigned. Within each subset, clonotype counts were normalized to sorted cell number, after which true diversity and Gini coefficients were computed with the tcR R package. The overlap coefficient, calculated on TCRB nucleotide sequences, was used to measure repertoire sharing. As stored in TCRdb, this immuneACCESS dataset retains in-frame rearrangements with V and J assigned. A fraction of the clones does not appear; measured against another copy, unresolved V genes explain less than half of the discrepancy, and the remainder lacks a known reason. Clone size and V and J calls were adopted from that table, with D and trimming inferred from the DNA. This sample lists more than 300,000 clones; 9.5% to 10% were detected once. Around 0.66% of the sample belongs to the ten largest clones.

This clone was detected only a few times. The specificity of this receptor is unknown. Qualities for individual bases were not recorded, and no much larger clone is one base off. The full study reports these points: Only small numbers of individuals were included in the HLA sub-analyses, which left unresolved whether HLA type had any influence on TCRB rearrangement. At VDJ recombination sites, patients with type 1 diabetes made fewer insertions and deleted more nucleotides, a pattern implying thymic rearrangement abnormalities. Because cDNA rather than genomic DNA was sequenced, highly expressing activated cells could have been over-represented, although no difference in activation and CD3 levels was found between groups. A moderate but significant shortening of TCRB CDR3 length was observed in type 1 diabetes patients in all four CD4+ subsets. Naive, central memory and regulatory TCRB repertoires appeared to be more similar among patients than among healthy donors. PCR might favor shorter templates, but patient and control samples were amplified and corrected together, so any skew would affect both groups equally.

The CDR3 covers 18 residues, taking in both the cysteine and the phenylalanine. Only CDR3 DNA remains: 54 bases, in frame from the first base. Taken from the germline V gene, the CDR1 and CDR2 loops are SGHDN and FVKESK. V gives up 3 bases and J gives up 1 base, and the segment between their germline ends measures 18 bases. From each donor, a single peripheral blood sample of 100 to 150 mL on average was drawn into heparinised tubes. Using a panel that included CD45RO, CCR7, CD25, CD127, CD95 and CD27, naive, central memory, regulatory and stem cell-like memory CD4+ T cells were sorted on a BD FACSAria II. All sorted populations exceeded 95% purity. Right away, PBMCs were isolated by Lymphoprep density gradient centrifugation and were stained directly, with no culture step. To minimize batch effects, samples were stained and sorted in pairs, one healthy donor with one patient per experiment.

The sequence was obtained from a man aged 25 to 40 with type 1 diabetes. Sequencing was done on a sample of central memory CD4+ T cells from blood. The sequence links TRBV14 to TRBJ1-4; the D region possibly corresponds to TRBD1 (6 bases align). The CDR3 loop reads CASSQTHLPGQTNEKLFF. The DNA reads TGTGCCAGCAGCCAGACGCACTTACCGGGACAAACTAATGAAAAACTGTTTTTT.